This TCR beta chain came from a study of response to subunit inactivated influenza vaccine. This clonotype was counted a few times. The CDR3 consists of 13 residues. Germline CDR1 ENHRY, CDR2 SYGVKD. Trimming cost V 4 bases and J 5 bases, with 12 bases left between them. TCRdb called the RT-PCR reads again in MiXCR, with one record for every CDR3 protein. Seen here are some 800,000 distinct CDR3 sequences, 20% to 25% observed once, and the top ten hold roughly a tenth. The receptor's source is a man between 50 and 59 years old who received an inactivated influenza vaccine. V usage is TRBV10-3 and J usage is TRBJ2-7; possibly TRBD2 for D (5 bases). The sample was PBMCs from blood, taken more than 4 days after vaccination. The CDR3 DNA reads as TGTGCCATCAGTGGTAGCCCGCGGGACGAGCAGTACTTC. Amino acid sequence: CAISGSPRDEQYF.